Here is one T cell receptor (beta chain) with its context. The target antigen is unknown. This sample is part of a study of Graves' ophthalmopathy and Graves' hyperthyroidism. The authors amplified TCR beta CDR3 regions, and they did so from RNA transcripts for repertoire sequencing. Second-round multiplex PCR came after a first-round RT-PCR that employed HTBI primers. TCRdb re-called the multiplex PCR reads with MiXCR, one entry per CDR3 protein. The table includes some 160,000 distinct CDR3 sequences, 30% to 45% detected once. Overall study findings and caveats: Sensitivity reached just under 90% and specificity around 81% for a 13-signature model separating ophthalmopathy from stable hyperthyroidism. Blood was where most expanded thyroid clonotypes above 0.001 frequency also turned up. Ophthalmopathy progression predictions by the model showed 72.22% specificity and approximately 67% sensitivity.

V dropped 1 base and J dropped 4 bases, with 7 bases sitting between them. The CDR3 sequence is 13 residues long. The germline V gene has CDR1 LGHNT and CDR2 FRNRAP. J is TRBJ1-1 and V is TRBV12-5; D gene unclear. Sequenced sample: peripheral blood. The clonotype originates from a man aged 25-40 years with Graves' ophthalmopathy. The CDR3 DNA reads TGTGCTAGTGGTTTGGGCTGGGGCACTGAAGCTTTCTTT. Translation: CASGLGWGTEAFF.